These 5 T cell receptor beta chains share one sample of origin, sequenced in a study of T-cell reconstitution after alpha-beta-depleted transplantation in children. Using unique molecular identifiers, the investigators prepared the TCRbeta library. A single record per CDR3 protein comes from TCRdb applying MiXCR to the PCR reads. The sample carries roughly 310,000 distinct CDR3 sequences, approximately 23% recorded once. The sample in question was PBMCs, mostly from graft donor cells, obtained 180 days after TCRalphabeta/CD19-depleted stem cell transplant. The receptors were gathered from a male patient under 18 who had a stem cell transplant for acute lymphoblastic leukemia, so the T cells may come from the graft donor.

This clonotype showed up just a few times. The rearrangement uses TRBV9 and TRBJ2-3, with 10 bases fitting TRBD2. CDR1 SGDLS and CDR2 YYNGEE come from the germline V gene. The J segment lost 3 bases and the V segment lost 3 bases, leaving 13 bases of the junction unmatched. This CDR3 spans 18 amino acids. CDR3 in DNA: TGTGCCAGCAGCGACAAGCGGGAGGGACACCTCCTTACAGATACGCAGTATTTT. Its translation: CASSDKREGHLLTDTQYF. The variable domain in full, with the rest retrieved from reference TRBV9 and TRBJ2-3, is DSGVTQTPKHLITATGQRVTLRCSPRSGDLSVYWYQQSLDQGLQFLIQYYNGEERAKGNILERFSAQQFPDLHSELNLSSLELGDSALYFCASSDKREGHLLTDTQYFGPGTRLTVL.

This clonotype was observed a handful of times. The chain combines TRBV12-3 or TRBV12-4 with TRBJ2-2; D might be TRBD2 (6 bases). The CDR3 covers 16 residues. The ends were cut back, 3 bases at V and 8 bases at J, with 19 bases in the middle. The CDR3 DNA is TGTGCCAGCAGTTTTTTCGGCCGGGAGAGGTTTGGGGAGCTGTTTTTT. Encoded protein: CASSFFGRERFGELFF.

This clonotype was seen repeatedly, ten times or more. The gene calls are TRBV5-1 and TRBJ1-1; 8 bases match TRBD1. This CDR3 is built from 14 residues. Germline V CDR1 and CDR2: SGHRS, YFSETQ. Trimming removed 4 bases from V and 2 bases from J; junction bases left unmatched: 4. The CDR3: CASSTRGPNTEAFF. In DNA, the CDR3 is TGCGCCAGCAGCACCAGGGGGCCAAACACTGAAGCTTTCTTT.

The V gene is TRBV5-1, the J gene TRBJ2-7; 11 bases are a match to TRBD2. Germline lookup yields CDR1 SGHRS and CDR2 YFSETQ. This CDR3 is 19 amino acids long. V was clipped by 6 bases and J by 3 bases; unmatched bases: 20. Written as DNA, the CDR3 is TGCGCCAGCACCATCTTCCCTTTGGTAGCGGGAGGGCCGGTCTACGAGCAGTACTTC. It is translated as CASTIFPLVAGGPVYEQYF.

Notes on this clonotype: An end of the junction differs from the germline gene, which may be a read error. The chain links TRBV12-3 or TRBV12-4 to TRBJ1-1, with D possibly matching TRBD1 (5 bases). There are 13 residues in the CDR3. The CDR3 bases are TGTGCCAGCAGTTTCGGGGGATATACTGAAGCGTTCTTT. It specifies CASSFGGYTEAFF.